These 22 T cell receptor beta chains share one sample of origin, sequenced in a study of tumor-infiltrating lymphocytes in primary liver carcinoma. Starting material for RNA and DNA co-extraction consisted of about 17-30 mg of unsorted bulk tissue. TCR beta cDNA came from roughly 450 ng total RNA, primed with a constant-region primer. Generation of the TCR beta libraries relied on three nested multiplex PCR rounds using slightly modified ARM-PCR. A C-beta reverse primer and TRBV1-TRBV30 forward primers served in each of the first two PCR rounds, at 10 cycles apiece. TCRdb reprocessed the multiplex PCR reads with MiXCR, giving one entry per CDR3 protein. Altogether tens of thousands of distinct CDR3 sequences are present, around 80% being singletons, with the ten largest covering approximately 37%. Sequenced: tumor-adjacent normal liver tissue. All receptors derive from a man in his forties with primary liver carcinoma and hepatitis B virus infection.

This chain joins TRBV11-2 and TRBJ2-5; TRBD1 is a possible D gene (5 bases). From germline, CDR1 is SGHAT and CDR2 FQNNGV. This CDR3 contains 18 residues. V was trimmed by 5 bases and J by 5 bases, leaving 27 bases between them. This chain's CDR3 is CASSPRSIQGTVRETQYF. For the CDR3, the DNA is TGTGCCAGCAGCCCTAGGTCAATCCAGGGTACTGTGAGGGAGACCCAGTACTTC.

A word on this clonotype: At one end, the junction sequence differs from germline, possibly due to a read error. The chain joins TRBV7-8 to TRBJ2-6; D is unclear. The CDR3 spans 14 residues. Germline values: CDR1 SGHVS, CDR2 FQNEAQ. The CDR3 spells CATDSVSSANVLSF. The DNA of the CDR3 is TGTGCCACCGACTCTGTGTCAAGCGCCAACGTCCTAAGTTTC.

A word on this clonotype: Because the CDR3 is missing its conserved closing phenylalanine or tryptophan, this is likely a read error. Because the CDR3's place on the DNA is in doubt, the DNA is left out and the CDR3 is given as listed by TCRdb. This sequence joins TRBV5-6 and TRBJ2-2; the table's D call TRBD1 went unverified against the DNA. Germline V gene lookup returns CDR1 SGHDT and CDR2 YYEEEE. The CDR3 region is 15 residues in length, termini included. The CDR3 loop is CASSWGQTNTGERFY.

The rearrangement joins TRBV5-4 to TRBJ2-7; D might be TRBD2 (6 bases). The V end was cut by 4 bases, the J end by 3 bases, with 23 bases between. The CDR3 has 17 amino acids. Per germline, CDR1 SGHNT and CDR2 YYREEE (reference sequence). CDR3 DNA: TGTGCCAGCAGCCATTATCTTTGTGGAGGGCTTCTCTACGAGCAGTACTTC. Residues: CASSHYLCGGLLYEQYF.

Concerning this clonotype itself: A read error is likely, as this CDR3 ends without the conserved phenylalanine or tryptophan. The limits of the CDR3 on the DNA are not certain, so only TCRdb's listed CDR3 is given. The chain carries TRBV12-5 and TRBJ2-7. The CDR3 is 13 amino acids in total, end residues counted. Germline lookup yields CDR1 LGHNT and CDR2 FRNRAP. CDR3: CASEVTGSYEQYL.

Comments on this clonotype: Its ends do not fully match the called genes, so a read error is possible. The chain employs TRBV6-5 and TRBJ2-2; D possibly matches TRBD1 or TRBD2 (6 bases each). The CDR3 consists of 17 residues. CDR1 is MNHEY, CDR2 SVGAGI, per germline. The CDR3 DNA reads TGTCCCAGCAGTTACCTGAGGGGGGTTGGTGGGACCGGGGAGCTGTTTTTT. Translation: CPSSYLRGVGGTGELFF.

The rearrangement links TRBV4-2 to TRBJ2-6; D is perhaps TRBD1 (5 bases). The CDR3 contains 16 residues. The V gene lost 0 bases and the J gene lost 16 bases, with 22 bases spanning the gap. CDR1 is LGHNA, CDR2 YNFKEQ, per germline. CDR3: CASSQEQTSGANVLTF. CDR3 sequence (DNA): TGTGCCAGCAGCCAAGAGCAGACCTCTGGGGCCAATGTGCTGACTTTC.

A remark on this clonotype: Mismatch with germline at one junction end may stem from a read error. The CDR3 sequence: CASSRGLAGVLIYNEQFF. Written as DNA, the CDR3 is TGTGCTAGCAGCCGGGGACTAGCTGGAGTTTTGATCTACAATGAGCAGTTCTTC. The rearrangement links TRBV5-6 to TRBJ2-1; 9 bases align to TRBD2. CDR3 size: 18 residues. In germline, CDR1 is SGHDT, CDR2 YYEEEE.

As to this clonotype: The conserved final phenylalanine or tryptophan is absent from the CDR3, which likely points to a read error. V gene TRBV29-1 combines with J gene TRBJ2-5; weak D call: TRBD1 (6 bases). The CDR3 is 12 residues long. Germline V gene data show CDR1 as SQVTM and CDR2 as ANQGSEA. In nucleotides, the CDR3 is TGCAGCGGAGGGGGTGGGGCCGAGACTCAGTACTTA. Translating gives CSGGGGAETQYL.

Comment on this clonotype: The germline gene is not matched at one end of the junction; a read error may be the cause. The V call is TRBV11-3, the J call TRBJ2-1; the D call may be TRBD1 or TRBD2 (5 bases each). The germline gives CDR1 SGHNT, CDR2 YENEEA. This CDR3 is built from 15 residues. Here the CDR3 DNA reads TGTGCCGGTAGCCGGGGACGGAACGGAGACAATGACCAGTTCTTC. It yields the protein CAGSRGRNGDNDQFF.

The V gene is TRBV19, the J gene TRBJ2-4; D unresolved. The germline V gene has CDR1 LNHDA and CDR2 SQIVND (reference sequence). The CDR3 contains 14 residues. The V and J ends lost 3 bases and 2 bases respectively, with 8 bases between them. CDR3 coding DNA: TGTGCCAGTAGTATGGCATCGCCCAAAAACATTCAGTACTTC. Protein: CASSMASPKNIQYF.

Remarks on this clonotype: The conserved closing phenylalanine or tryptophan is absent in this CDR3, likely reflecting a read error. The DNA is omitted, as the CDR3 cannot be located on it reliably, and the CDR3 follows TCRdb's listing. The chain couples TRBV6-2 or TRBV6-3 to TRBJ1-2. Germline V gives CDR1 MNHEY, CDR2 SVGEGT. The CDR3 comprises 16 residues, both ends counted. The CDR3 loop is CASSYRREGFNYGYIS.

The chain carries TRBV6-5 and TRBJ1-1, with D possibly TRBD1 on 6 matching bases. The CDR3 contains 13 residues. The V end was cut by 9 bases, the J end by 8 bases, with 19 bases between. The germline gives CDR1 MNHEY, CDR2 SVGAGI. The chain's CDR3 is CASSRSGETEAFF. The CDR3 nucleotides are TGTGCCAGTAGTAGGTCAGGGGAAACAGAAGCTTTCTTT.

Points on this clonotype: This could be a read error, since a much larger clone is one nucleotide away. This chain joins TRBV20-1 and TRBJ2-1; 8 nucleotides match TRBD2. Germline V gene data show CDR1 as DFQATT and CDR2 as SNEGSKA (reference sequence). The CDR3 has 16 residues. This chain's CDR3 is CSASPLTSALYKEQFF. The DNA for the CDR3 is TGCAGTGCTAGCCCCCTGACTAGCGCCTTATACAAAGAGCAGTTCTTC.

This clonotype was seen a few times. At one end the junction does not follow the germline gene, possibly because of a read error. This chain uses TRBV28 with TRBJ2-3; D unclear. Germline CDR1 MDHEN, CDR2 SYDVKM. This CDR3 comprises 12 residues. Here the CDR3 reads CASRCETDTQYF. The CDR3 DNA reads as TGTGCCAGCAGATGCGAAACAGATACACAGTATTTT.

In this sample, this clonotype turned up many times. The V call is TRBV6-2 or TRBV6-3, the J call TRBJ2-3; weak D call: TRBD2 (6 bases). Germline values: CDR1 MNHEY, CDR2 SVGEGT. CDR3 length: 15 amino acids. The ends were cut back, 0 bases at V and 4 bases at J, with 11 bases in the middle. The CDR3 DNA is TGTGCCAGCAGTTACTCGAAAGGCGGGGCAGATACGCAGTATTTT. This translates into CASSYSKGGADTQYF.

With regard to this clonotype: The junction differs from germline at one of its ends, possibly a read error. The rearrangement links TRBV19 to TRBJ2-3; weak D call: TRBD2 (6 bases). This CDR3 region has 14 residues. Germline values: CDR1 LNHDA, CDR2 SQIVND (reference sequence). CDR3: CTSASSGFTDTQYF. CDR3 sequence (DNA): TGTACCAGTGCTTCAAGCGGGTTCACAGATACGCAGTATTTT.

As for this clonotype: The junction and the germline gene differ at one end; a read error may be behind it. The V gene is TRBV11-2, the J gene TRBJ1-1, with D uncertain. The germline CDR1 and CDR2 sequences are SGHAT and FQNNGV. This CDR3 is 15 amino acids long. CDR3 residues: CASSPLGPVITEALF. The CDR3 DNA follows: TGTGCCAGCAGCCCATTGGGCCCCGTGATCACTGAAGCTCTCTTT.

This clonotype was seen ten or more times. A much larger clone differs by one base, so this may be a read error. V usage is TRBV12-3 or TRBV12-4 and J usage is TRBJ1-3; a weak D match, TRBD1 (5 bases). The length of the CDR3 is 15 residues. The CDR3 region has the DNA TGTGCCGGCAGTTTTGGGGCAGCAACAGGAAACACCATATATTTT. Amino acid sequence: CAGSFGAATGNTIYF.

A word on this clonotype: No conserved phenylalanine or tryptophan ends this CDR3, so it is likely a read error. V gene TRBV29-1 combines with J gene TRBJ2-7; D possibly matches TRBD1 or TRBD2 (5 bases each). CDR3 length: 16 amino acids. The germline V gene encodes CDR1 SQVTM and CDR2 ANQGSEA. DNA of the CDR3: TGCGGTGCCATGACATCTGGGACCGGCATTCCCTACGAGCAGTACCTC. It specifies CGAMTSGTGIPYEQYL.

This clonotype was counted a few times. Likely a read error: the CDR3 ends without its conserved phenylalanine or tryptophan. The CDR3 loop is CASSLGDTGWAQPQHS. As DNA, the CDR3 is TGTGCCAGCAGCTTAGGGGACACGGGTTGGGCTCAGCCCCAGCATTCT. The genes are TRBV11-2 and TRBJ1-5; weak D call: TRBD1 (6 bases). The CDR3 has 16 amino acids. Trimming pared 1 base from V and 6 bases from J, leaving 16 bases between. CDR1 and CDR2 (germline): SGHAT, FQNNGV.

As to this clonotype: Lacking the conserved final phenylalanine or tryptophan, this CDR3 likely reflects a read error. The chain joins TRBV11-2 to TRBJ1-6; 8 bases align to TRBD1. J lost 9 bases, V lost 5 bases, and 9 bases had no gene match. Germline V gene data show CDR1 as SGHAT and CDR2 as FQNNGV. This CDR3 region has 15 residues. This CDR3 is CASSREDRACSPLHL. In nucleotides, the CDR3 is TGTGCCAGCAGCCGCGAGGACAGGGCCTGTTCACCCCTCCACCTT.